Each of the 28 T cell receptor beta chains below was sequenced from the same sample in a study of blood T cell repertoires in COVID-19. Generated by immunoSEQ multiplex PCR, the TCRdb table keeps only in-frame clones and is missing some. The table has around 380,000 clones, around 87% seen once. Sequencing used PBMCs or T cells enriched from blood (not recorded which). The source is a man aged 25 to 40 who had recovered from COVID-19.

The J gene is TRBJ1-1, the V gene TRBV10-3; no clear D gene. V was clipped by 3 bases and J by 4 bases, with 6 bases between them. This CDR3 is 12 amino acids long. The V gene's germline CDR1 is ENHRY and CDR2 SYGVKD. The CDR3 loop is CAISERSTEAFF. The CDR3 nucleotides are TGTGCCATCAGTGAACGGAGCACTGAAGCTTTCTTT.

The chain joins TRBV11-2 to TRBJ2-1; 9 positions match TRBD2. The trim removed 2 bases at V and 0 bases at J, leaving 8 bases unmatched. Per germline, CDR1 SGHAT and CDR2 FQNNGV. This CDR3 has 18 amino acids. The CDR3 here is CASSLLLSGGSSYNEQFF. As DNA, the CDR3 is TGTGCCAGCAGCTTACTTCTTAGCGGGGGTAGCTCCTACAATGAGCAGTTCTTC.

The V gene is TRBV28, the J gene TRBJ1-5; 9 bases are a match to TRBD1. The length of the CDR3 is 16 residues. The germline gives CDR1 MDHEN, CDR2 SYDVKM. J lost 3 bases, V lost 5 bases, and 8 bases had no gene match. The CDR3 spells CASSPRTGADNQPQHF. The CDR3 DNA follows: TGTGCCAGCAGTCCCCGGACAGGGGCAGACAATCAGCCCCAGCATTTT.

The chain carries TRBV9 and TRBJ1-2, with TRBD1 identical over 7 bases. CDR3 length: 15 amino acids. The germline V gene has CDR1 SGDLS and CDR2 YYNGEE. Losses at the gene ends were 0 bases for V and 4 bases for J; bases not matched to a gene: 6. This CDR3 is CASSVDHRGGYGYTF. The CDR3 nucleotides are TGTGCCAGCAGCGTAGACCACAGGGGAGGCTATGGCTACACCTTC.

J is TRBJ1-2 and V is TRBV7-2, with 8 bases fitting TRBD1. Germline V gene data show CDR1 as SGHTA and CDR2 as FQGNSA. This CDR3 has 15 residues. V trimming: 1 base; J trimming: 0 bases; junction bases outside the gene matches: 1. The CDR3 reads CASSLGTGTNYGYTF. The CDR3 DNA is TGTGCCAGCAGCTTAGGGACAGGGACTAACTATGGCTACACCTTC.

The genes are TRBV4-2 and TRBJ2-5; TRBD1 is a possible D gene (6 bases). The CDR3 is 17 amino acids. Germline lookup yields CDR1 LGHNA and CDR2 YNFKEQ. Trimming left V 2 bases short and J 1 base short, with 17 bases between. CDR3 nucleotides: TGTGCCAGCAGCCAAAGGGGGACCTCCCCCTTCCAAGAGACCCAGTACTTC. Protein sequence: CASSQRGTSPFQETQYF.

The rearrangement joins TRBV9 to TRBJ1-1; D call uncertain. Germline CDR1 reads SGDLS; CDR2 reads YYNGEE. V lost 2 bases and J lost 5, with 10 bases in between. The length of the CDR3 is 13 residues. The CDR3 is CASSVGGMTEAFF. Here the CDR3 DNA reads TGTGCCAGCAGCGTCGGAGGAATGACTGAAGCTTTCTTT. The full variable domain, its missing parts supplied by reference TRBV9 and TRBJ1-1, is DSGVTQTPKHLITATGQRVTLRCSPRSGDLSVYWYQQSLDQGLQFLIQYYNGEERAKGNILERFSAQQFPDLHSELNLSSLELGDSALYFCASSVGGMTEAFFGQGTRLTVV.

This rearrangement joins TRBV4-1 to TRBJ1-3; D is possibly TRBD1 (5 bases). CDR3 length equals 17 residues. V lost 0 bases, J lost 0 bases, and 12 bases lay in between. CDR1 is MGHRA, CDR2 YSYEKL, per germline. Written as DNA, the CDR3 is TGCGCCAGCAGCCAAGAAACAGGATTAAGCTCTGGAAACACCATATATTTT. This gives the protein CASSQETGLSSGNTIYF.

The chain couples TRBV18 to TRBJ1-1; D is unclear. The CDR3 has 12 residues. Per germline, CDR1 KGHSH and CDR2 LQKENI. V dropped 2 bases and J dropped 7 bases, with 8 bases sitting between them. The CDR3 region is CASSPLSGEAFF. DNA of the CDR3: TGTGCCAGCTCACCATTGAGCGGTGAAGCTTTCTTT.

V gene TRBV13 combines with J gene TRBJ1-6; 10 bases map to TRBD1. V trimming: 3 bases; J trimming: 10 bases; junction bases outside the gene matches: 9. The V gene's germline CDR1 is PRHDT and CDR2 FYEKMQ (reference sequence). The CDR3 covers 16 residues. CDR3 nucleotides: TGTGCCAGCAGCTTCGCTCACGGGACAGGGGTCTCACCCCTCCACTTT. Protein: CASSFAHGTGVSPLHF. The variable domain in full, completed from reference TRBV13 and TRBJ1-6, reads AAGVIQSPRHLIKEKRETATLKCYPIPRHDTVYWYQQGPGQDPQFLISFYEKMQSDKGSIPDRFSAQQFSDYHSELNMSSLELGDSALYFCASSFAHGTGVSPLHFGNGTRLTVT.

The V gene is TRBV7-5, the J gene TRBJ2-7; the table gives TRBD2 as D, unverified against the DNA. TRBV7-5 has pseudogene status. The CDR3 has 14 residues. The DNA for the CDR3 is TGTGCCAGAAGCTATAACAGGGACTACTACGAGCAGTACTTC. Translated, it gives CARSYNRDYYEQYF.

V gene TRBV19 combines with J gene TRBJ1-1; weak D call: TRBD1 (5 bases). V was trimmed by 7 bases and J by 1 base, leaving 13 bases between them. Germline V gene lookup returns CDR1 LNHDA and CDR2 SQIVND (reference sequence). The CDR3 runs to 14 residues. The CDR3 region is CASNLGTGNTEAFF. CDR3 nucleotide sequence: TGTGCCAGTAATCTAGGTACAGGGAACACTGAAGCTTTCTTT.

This chain links TRBV2 with TRBJ2-5; 7 nucleotides agree with TRBD2. Losses at the gene ends were 0 bases for V and 1 base for J; bases not matched to a gene: 5. Germline loops: CDR1 SNHLY, CDR2 FYNNEI. The CDR3 extends over 16 amino acids. CDR3 DNA sequence: TGTGCCAGCAGTGAAGCGCCCCGACTAGCCCAAGAGACCCAGTACTTC. Its translation: CASSEAPRLAQETQYF.

The V call is TRBV7-9, the J call TRBJ1-5; D remains ambiguous. The CDR3 length is 13 residues. V gave up 5 bases and J gave up 7 bases, with 12 bases separating them. Looked up from germline, CDR1 is SEHNR and CDR2 is FQNEAQ (reference sequence). CDR3 bases: TGTGCCAGCAGCCTAGGGTCGAGGCAGCCCCAGCATTTT. As protein: CASSLGSRQPQHF.

The gene calls are TRBV7-9 and TRBJ1-1, with a tentative D call TRBD1 (6 bases). Germline lookup yields CDR1 SEHNR and CDR2 FQNEAQ (reference sequence). The CDR3 covers 12 residues. This CDR3 reads CVTRAQGEVAFF. DNA for the CDR3: TGTGTCACCAGGGCACAGGGCGAGGTAGCTTTCTTT. Together with reference TRBV7-9 and TRBJ1-1, the CDR3 gives the full variable domain: DTGVSQNPRHKITKRGQNVTFRCDPISEHNRLYWYRQTLGQGPEFLTYFQNEAQLEKSRLLSDRFSAERPKGSFSTLEIQRTEQGDSAMYLCVTRAQGEVAFFGQGTRLTVV.

The chain couples TRBV21-1 to TRBJ1-5. TRBV21-1 counts as a pseudogene. This CDR3 region has 19 residues. The chain's CDR3 is CASSKNRGRDCEHNQPQHF. CDR3 nucleotide sequence: TGTGCCAGCAGCAAAAATCGGGGCCGGGACTGCGAACACAATCAGCCCCAGCATTTT.

The CDR3 is CASSQRDRHYEQYF. CDR3 DNA: TGTGCCAGCAGCCAGAGGGACAGGCACTACGAGCAGTACTTC. The rearrangement links TRBV14 to TRBJ2-7; 8 bases match TRBD1. There are 14 residues in the CDR3. Germline CDR1 SGHDN, CDR2 FVKESK. After removal of 3 bases from V and 3 bases from J, the junction contained 4 bases not matched to a gene.

The chain couples TRBV3-1 (or the pseudogene TRBV3-2) to TRBJ2-3; D unclear. Trimming stripped 4 bases from V and 4 bases from J, with 6 bases between. The CDR3 extends over 12 amino acids. Per the germline V gene, CDR1 is LGHDT and CDR2 is YNNKEL (reference sequence). The CDR3 loop is CASSPPADTQYF. DNA of the CDR3: TGTGCCAGCAGCCCGCCGGCAGATACGCAGTATTTT.

Written as DNA, the CDR3 is TGTGCCAGCAGCTTAGACAGGGTCGGTGAAGCTTTCTTT. This codes for CASSLDRVGEAFF. The rearrangement uses TRBV7-8 and TRBJ1-1, with a possible D match to TRBD1 (6 bases). CDR1 is SGHVS, CDR2 FQNEAQ, per germline. The germline V and J ends were trimmed by 1 base and 7 bases, with 10 bases remaining between them. The CDR3 covers 13 residues.

J is TRBJ2-1 and V is TRBV9; 12 nucleotides agree with TRBD2. Germline V gene sequence: CDR1 SGDLS, CDR2 YYNGEE. The CDR3 runs 15 residues. The trim removed 3 bases at V and 5 bases at J, leaving 3 bases unmatched. The CDR3 reads CASSAGLAGNNEQFF. CDR3 bases: TGTGCCAGCAGCGCAGGACTAGCGGGGAACAATGAGCAGTTCTTC. Together with reference TRBV9 and TRBJ2-1, the CDR3 gives the full variable domain: DSGVTQTPKHLITATGQRVTLRCSPRSGDLSVYWYQQSLDQGLQFLIQYYNGEERAKGNILERFSAQQFPDLHSELNLSSLELGDSALYFCASSAGLAGNNEQFFGPGTRLTVL.

Here the CDR3 reads CAGSSGESYEQYF. CDR3 sequence (DNA): TGTGCCGGATCTAGCGGTGAATCCTACGAGCAGTACTTC. The rearrangement joins TRBV7-9 to TRBJ2-7, with 7 positions matching TRBD2. This CDR3 is 13 amino acids long. The V and J ends lost 11 bases and 1 base, in that order; junction bases with no gene match: 8. The germline CDR1 and CDR2 sequences are SEHNR and FQNEAQ (reference sequence).

The chain employs TRBV5-5 and TRBJ2-1; 7 bases match TRBD2. Germline loops: CDR1 SGHKS, CDR2 YYEKEE (reference sequence). With V trimmed by 4 bases and J by 7 bases, 11 bases remained unmatched. The CDR3 covers 15 residues. CDR3 nucleotides: TGTGCCAGCAGCCTCCTCGGGCAGGGAGGGAATGAGCAGTTCTTC. This gives the protein CASSLLGQGGNEQFF.

This clone was observed a single time. The V gene is TRBV7-2, the J gene TRBJ1-2; the D gene is possibly TRBD1 (6 bases). CDR3 length: 14 amino acids. Trimming stripped 5 bases from V and 2 bases from J, with 12 bases between. CDR1 is SGHTA and CDR2 is FQGNSA in the germline V gene. The CDR3 is CASSQQGLNYGYTF. In DNA, the CDR3 is TGTGCCAGCAGCCAACAGGGCTTAAACTATGGCTACACCTTC. Variable domain in full (rest from reference TRBV7-2 and TRBJ1-2): GAGVSQSPSNKVTEKGKDVELRCDPISGHTALYWYRQSLGQGLEFLIYFQGNSAPDKSGLPSDRFSAERTGGSVSTLTIQRTQQEDSAVYLCASSQQGLNYGYTFGSGTRLTVV.

The V gene is TRBV7-9, the J gene TRBJ1-6, with 9 bases aligning to TRBD1. From germline, CDR1 is SEHNR and CDR2 FQNEAQ (reference sequence). CDR3 size: 15 residues. Trimming at V came to 5 bases and at J to 9 bases, leaving 8 bases not matched to a gene. The CDR3, as DNA: TGTGCCAGCAGCCACCCCGACAGGGGGGGTTCACCCCTCCACTTT. Protein sequence: CASSHPDRGGSPLHF.

This sequence joins TRBV5-6 and TRBJ2-5; 7 bases agree with TRBD2. The CDR3 runs to 15 residues. Germline V gene sequence: CDR1 SGHDT, CDR2 YYEEEE. Trimming removed 4 bases from V and 2 bases from J; junction bases left unmatched: 8. The CDR3 region is CASSPTGLLQETQYF. The CDR3 DNA reads TGTGCCAGCAGCCCCACGGGACTATTACAAGAGACCCAGTACTTC.

The V gene is TRBV9, the J gene TRBJ2-1, with D possibly TRBD2 on 5 matching bases. Trimming took off 6 bases at V and 4 bases at J, with 14 bases between the two ends. The CDR3 extends over 14 amino acids. CDR1 SGDLS and CDR2 YYNGEE come from the germline V gene. CDR3 in amino acids: CASTLTTTYNEQFF. For the CDR3, the DNA is TGTGCCAGCACCCTGACTACGACGTACAATGAGCAGTTCTTC.

The rearrangement uses TRBV4-1 and TRBJ2-2; 12 nucleotides align to TRBD1. The CDR3 consists of 18 residues. From germline, CDR1 is MGHRA and CDR2 YSYEKL. The trim removed 1 base at V and 6 bases at J, leaving 9 bases unmatched. CDR3 sequence (DNA): TGCGCCAGCAGCCAAGCTATCGGGGGACAGGGGGCGTCCGGGGAGCTGTTTTTT. Translated: CASSQAIGGQGASGELFF.

The gene calls are TRBV21-1 and TRBJ1-4; the table's TRBD1 call for D was not verified on the DNA. TRBV21-1 has pseudogene status. This CDR3 region has 15 residues. CDR3 sequence: CASSKEDRKDEKLFF. In nucleotides, the CDR3 is TGTGCCAGCAGCAAAGAGGACAGGAAGGATGAAAAACTGTTTTTT.